This T cell receptor (beta chain) originates from a study of identical twins. MiXCR, applied by TCRdb to the 5' RACE reads, yields one record per CDR3 protein. The sample yields hundreds of thousands of distinct CDR3 sequences, around 20% seen once. Study-wide findings and caveats: Where beta out-of-frame sequences were concerned, excess twin sharing was weaker.

Concerning this clonotype itself: What it binds is unknown.

Trimming stripped 0 bases from V and 3 bases from J, with 9 bases between. Germline V gene sequence: CDR1 SGHRS, CDR2 YFSETQ. The CDR3 spans 14 residues. This sample was shared with a second study, whose subject was T cells expressing NK-cell markers. As reported in that work: In roughly six donors, dominant NKG2C+ clonotypes were roughly 1.0-7.5% of CD8+ T cells. Whether expanded NKG2C+ T cell clones recognized HCMV stayed uncertain.

The sample consisted of PBMCs. The rearrangement links TRBV5-1 to TRBJ1-2; D is undetermined. The TCR comes from a young woman in good health. Written as DNA, the CDR3 is TGCGCCAGCAGCTTGGCCGCAGACTACTATGGCTACACCTTC. Protein sequence: CASSLAADYYGYTF.